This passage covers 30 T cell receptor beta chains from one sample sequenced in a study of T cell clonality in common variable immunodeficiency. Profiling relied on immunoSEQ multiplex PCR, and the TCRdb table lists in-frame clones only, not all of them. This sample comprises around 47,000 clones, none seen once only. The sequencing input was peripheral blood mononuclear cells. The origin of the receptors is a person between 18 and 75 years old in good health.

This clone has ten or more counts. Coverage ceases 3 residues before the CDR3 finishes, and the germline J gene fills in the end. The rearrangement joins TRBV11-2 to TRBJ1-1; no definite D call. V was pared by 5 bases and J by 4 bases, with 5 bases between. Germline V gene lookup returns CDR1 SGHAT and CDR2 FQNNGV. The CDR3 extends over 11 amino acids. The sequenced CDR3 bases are TGTGCCAGCAGCAAGGGCACTGAA. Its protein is CASSKGTE. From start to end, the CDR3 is CASSKGTEAFF. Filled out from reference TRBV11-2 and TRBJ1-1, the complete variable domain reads EAGVAQSPRYKIIEKRQSVAFWCNPISGHATLYWYQQILGQGPKLLIQFQNNGVVDDSQLPKDRFSAERLKGVDSTLKIQPAKLEDSAVYLCASSKGTEAFFGQGTRLTVV.

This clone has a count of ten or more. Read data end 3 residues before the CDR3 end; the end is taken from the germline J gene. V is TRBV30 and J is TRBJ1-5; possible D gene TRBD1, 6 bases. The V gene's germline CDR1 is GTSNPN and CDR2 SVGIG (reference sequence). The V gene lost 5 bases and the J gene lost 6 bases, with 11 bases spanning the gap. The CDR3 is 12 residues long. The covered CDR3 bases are TGTGCCTGGGGATCAGGGGCTCAGCCC. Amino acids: CAWGSGAQP. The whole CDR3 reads CAWGSGAQPQHF.

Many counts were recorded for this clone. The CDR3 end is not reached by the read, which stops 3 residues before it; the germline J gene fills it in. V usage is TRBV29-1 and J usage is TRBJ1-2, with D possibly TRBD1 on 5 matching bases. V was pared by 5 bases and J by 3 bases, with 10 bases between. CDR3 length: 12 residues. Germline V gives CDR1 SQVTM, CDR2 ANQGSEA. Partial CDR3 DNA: TGCAGCGTTTCCAGACAGTACTATGGC. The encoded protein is CSVSRQYYG. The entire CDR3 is CSVSRQYYGYTF. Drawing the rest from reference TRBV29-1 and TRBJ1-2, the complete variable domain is SAVISQKPSRDICQRGTSLTIQCQVDSQVTMMFWYRQQPGQSLTLIATANQGSEATYESGFVIDKFPISRPNLTFSTLTVSNMSPEDSSIYLCSVSRQYYGYTFGSGTRLTVV.

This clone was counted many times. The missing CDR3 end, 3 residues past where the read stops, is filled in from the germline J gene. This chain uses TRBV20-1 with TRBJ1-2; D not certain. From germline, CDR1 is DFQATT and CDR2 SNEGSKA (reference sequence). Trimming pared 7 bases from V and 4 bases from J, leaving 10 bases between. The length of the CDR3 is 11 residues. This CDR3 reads CSVEVLYGYTF. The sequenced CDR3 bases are TGCAGTGTTGAGGTTCTCTATGGC.

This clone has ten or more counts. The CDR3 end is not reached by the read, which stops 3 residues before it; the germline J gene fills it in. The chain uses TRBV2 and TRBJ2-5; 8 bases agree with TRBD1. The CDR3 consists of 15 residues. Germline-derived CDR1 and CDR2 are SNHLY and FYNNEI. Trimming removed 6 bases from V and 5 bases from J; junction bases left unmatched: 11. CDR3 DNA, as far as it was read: TGTGCCAGCAGGGAAAGACAGGGGACCTGGGAGACC. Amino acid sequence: CASRERQGTWET. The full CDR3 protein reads CASRERQGTWETQYF.

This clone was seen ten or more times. The CDR3 DNA, read in part, is TGTGCCATCAGCGCCGGGACTAGCGGGCCCTACGAG. Residues: CAISAGTSGPYE. In full, the CDR3 reads CAISAGTSGPYEQYF. This chain joins TRBV2 and TRBJ2-7; 12 bases agree with TRBD2. Read sequence stops 3 residues before the CDR3 end, and the germline J gene provides the missing end. Per the germline V gene, CDR1 is SNHLY and CDR2 is FYNNEI. J was trimmed by 2 bases and V by 10 bases; bases with no gene match: 9. This CDR3 comprises 15 residues.

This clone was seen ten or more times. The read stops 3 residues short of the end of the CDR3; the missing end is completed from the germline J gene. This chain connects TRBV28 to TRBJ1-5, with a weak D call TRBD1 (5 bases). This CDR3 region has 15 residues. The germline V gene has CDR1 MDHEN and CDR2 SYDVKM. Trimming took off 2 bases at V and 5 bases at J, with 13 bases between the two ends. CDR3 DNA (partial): TGTGCCAGCAGTTTAAATGTCGACAGCTATCAGCCC. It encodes CASSLNVDSYQP. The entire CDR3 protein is CASSLNVDSYQPQHF.

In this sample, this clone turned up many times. The CDR3 loop reads CASSVSGLRDYGYTF. The CDR3 bases that were read are TGTGCCAGCAGTGTTTCAGGGCTTCGTGACTATGGC. This chain connects TRBV6-1 to TRBJ1-2; D perhaps matches TRBD1 (5 bases). Coverage ceases 3 residues before the CDR3 finishes, and the germline J gene fills in the end. CDR3 length: 15 amino acids. The V and J ends lost 4 bases and 3 bases respectively, with 15 bases between them. Germline V gene lookup returns CDR1 MNHNS and CDR2 SASEGT.

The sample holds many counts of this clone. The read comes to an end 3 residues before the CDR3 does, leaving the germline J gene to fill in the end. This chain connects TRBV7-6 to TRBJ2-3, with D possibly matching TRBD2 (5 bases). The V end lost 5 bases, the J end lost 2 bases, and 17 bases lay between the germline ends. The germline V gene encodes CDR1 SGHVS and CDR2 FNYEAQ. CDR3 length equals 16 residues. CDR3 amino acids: CASSEGGWRNTDTQYF. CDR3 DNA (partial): TGTGCCAGCAGCGAGGGCGGGTGGCGGAACACAGATACG. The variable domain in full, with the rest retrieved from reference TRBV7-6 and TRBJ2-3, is GAGVSQSPRYKVTKRGQDVALRCDPISGHVSLYWYRQALGQGPEFLTYFNYEAQQDKSGLPNDRFSAERPEGSISTLTIQRTEQRDSAMYRCASSEGGWRNTDTQYFGPGTRLTVL.

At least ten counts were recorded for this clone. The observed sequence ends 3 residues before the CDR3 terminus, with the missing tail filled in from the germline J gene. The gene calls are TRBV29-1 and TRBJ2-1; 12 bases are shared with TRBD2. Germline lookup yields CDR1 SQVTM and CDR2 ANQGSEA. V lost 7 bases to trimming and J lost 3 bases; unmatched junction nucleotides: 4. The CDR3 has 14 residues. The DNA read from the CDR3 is TGCAGCGCTATGACTAGCGGGAGCTACAATGAG. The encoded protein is CSAMTSGSYNE. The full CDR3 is CSAMTSGSYNEQFF.

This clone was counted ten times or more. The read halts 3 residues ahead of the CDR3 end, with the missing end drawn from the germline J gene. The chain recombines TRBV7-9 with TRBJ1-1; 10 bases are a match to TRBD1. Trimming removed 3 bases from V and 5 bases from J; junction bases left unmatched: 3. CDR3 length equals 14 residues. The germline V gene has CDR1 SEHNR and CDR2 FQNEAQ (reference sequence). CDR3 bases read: TGTGCCAGCAGCTTGGGACAGGGGTTTACTGAA. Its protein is CASSLGQGFTE. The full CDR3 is CASSLGQGFTEAFF.

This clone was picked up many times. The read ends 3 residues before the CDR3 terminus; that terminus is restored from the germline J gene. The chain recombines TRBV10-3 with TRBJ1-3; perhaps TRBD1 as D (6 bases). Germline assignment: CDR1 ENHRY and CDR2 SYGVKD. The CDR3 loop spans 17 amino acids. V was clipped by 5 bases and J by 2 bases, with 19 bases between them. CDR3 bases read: TGTGCCATCAGTCAAAACCTTGGGGGGGGGCCTGGAAACACC. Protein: CAISQNLGGGPGNT. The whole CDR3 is CAISQNLGGGPGNTIYF.

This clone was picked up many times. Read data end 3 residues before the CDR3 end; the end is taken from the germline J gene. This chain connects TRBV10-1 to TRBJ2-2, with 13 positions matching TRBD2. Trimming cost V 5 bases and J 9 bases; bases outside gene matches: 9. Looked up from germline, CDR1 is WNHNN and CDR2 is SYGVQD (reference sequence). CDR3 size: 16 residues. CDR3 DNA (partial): TGCGCCAGCAGTCCAACTAGCGGGGGGGCCTGGAGGGAG. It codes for CASSPTSGGAWRE. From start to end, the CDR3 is CASSPTSGGAWRELFF.

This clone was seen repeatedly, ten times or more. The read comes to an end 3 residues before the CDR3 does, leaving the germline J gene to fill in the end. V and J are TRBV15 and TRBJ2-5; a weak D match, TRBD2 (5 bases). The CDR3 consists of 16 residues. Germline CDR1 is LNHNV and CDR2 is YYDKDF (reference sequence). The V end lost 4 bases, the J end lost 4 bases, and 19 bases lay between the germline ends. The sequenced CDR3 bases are TGTGCCACCAGCATCCGGAGCGGATCAGGTCCAGAGACC. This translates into CATSIRSGSGPET. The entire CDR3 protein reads CATSIRSGSGPETQYF. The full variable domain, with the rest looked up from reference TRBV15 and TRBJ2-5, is DAMVIQNPRYQVTQFGKPVTLSCSQTLNHNVMYWYQQKSSQAPKLLFHYYDKDFNNEADTPDNFQSRRPNTSFCFLDIRSPGLGDTAMYLCATSIRSGSGPETQYFGPGTRLLVL.

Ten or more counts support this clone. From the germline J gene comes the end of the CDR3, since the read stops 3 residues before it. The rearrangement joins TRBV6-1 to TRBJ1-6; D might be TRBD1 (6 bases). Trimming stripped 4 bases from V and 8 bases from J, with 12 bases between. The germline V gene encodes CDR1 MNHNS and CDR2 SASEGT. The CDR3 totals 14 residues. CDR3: CASSVLRGDSPLHF. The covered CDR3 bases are TGTGCCAGCAGTGTTCTCAGGGGAGATTCACCC.

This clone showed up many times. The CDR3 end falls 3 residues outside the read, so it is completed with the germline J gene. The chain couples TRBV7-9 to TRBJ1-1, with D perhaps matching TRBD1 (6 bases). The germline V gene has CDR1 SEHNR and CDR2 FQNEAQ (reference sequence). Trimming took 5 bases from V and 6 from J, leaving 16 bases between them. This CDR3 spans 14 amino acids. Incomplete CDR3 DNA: TGTGCCAGCAGCCCGGGCAGGGGTTATCCTGAA. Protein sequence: CASSPGRGYPE. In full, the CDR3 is CASSPGRGYPEAFF.

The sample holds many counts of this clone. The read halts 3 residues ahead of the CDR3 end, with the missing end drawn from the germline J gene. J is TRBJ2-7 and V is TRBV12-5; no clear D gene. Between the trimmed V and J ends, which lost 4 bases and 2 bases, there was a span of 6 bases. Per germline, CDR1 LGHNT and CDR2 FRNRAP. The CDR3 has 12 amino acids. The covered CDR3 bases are TGTGCTAGTGGTTCGTTTGCCTACGAG. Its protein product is CASGSFAYE. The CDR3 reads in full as CASGSFAYEQYF.

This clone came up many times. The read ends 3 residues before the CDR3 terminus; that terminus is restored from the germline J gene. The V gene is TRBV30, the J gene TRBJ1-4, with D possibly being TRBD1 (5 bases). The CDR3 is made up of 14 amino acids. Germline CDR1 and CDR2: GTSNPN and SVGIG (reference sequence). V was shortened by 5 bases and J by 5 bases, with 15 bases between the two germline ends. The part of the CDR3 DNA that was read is TGTGCCTGGGAACCGGGACTTCCCAATGAAAAA. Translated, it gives CAWEPGLPNEK. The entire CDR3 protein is CAWEPGLPNEKLFF.

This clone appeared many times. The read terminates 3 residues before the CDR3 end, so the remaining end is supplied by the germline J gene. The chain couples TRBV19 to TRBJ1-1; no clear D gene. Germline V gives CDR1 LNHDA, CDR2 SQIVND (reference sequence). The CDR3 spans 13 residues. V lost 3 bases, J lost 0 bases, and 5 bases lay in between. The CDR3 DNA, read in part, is TGTGCCAGTAGTATTAGGGTGAACACTGAA. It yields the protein CASSIRVNTE. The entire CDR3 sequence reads CASSIRVNTEAFF.

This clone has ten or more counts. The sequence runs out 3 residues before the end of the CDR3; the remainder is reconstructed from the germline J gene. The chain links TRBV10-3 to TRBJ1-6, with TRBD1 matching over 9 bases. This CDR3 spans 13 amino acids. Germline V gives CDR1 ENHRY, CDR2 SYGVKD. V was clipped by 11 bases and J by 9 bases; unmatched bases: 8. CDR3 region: CAGTTGGGSPLHF. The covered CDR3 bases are TGTGCCGGTACTACAGGGGGCGGTTCACCC.

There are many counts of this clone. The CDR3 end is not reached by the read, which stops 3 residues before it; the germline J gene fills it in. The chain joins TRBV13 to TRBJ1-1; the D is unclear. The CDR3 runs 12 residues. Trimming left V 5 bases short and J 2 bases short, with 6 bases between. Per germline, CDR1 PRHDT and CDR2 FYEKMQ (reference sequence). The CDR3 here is CASSTVNTEAFF. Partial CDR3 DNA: TGTGCCAGCAGCACAGTAAACACTGAA.

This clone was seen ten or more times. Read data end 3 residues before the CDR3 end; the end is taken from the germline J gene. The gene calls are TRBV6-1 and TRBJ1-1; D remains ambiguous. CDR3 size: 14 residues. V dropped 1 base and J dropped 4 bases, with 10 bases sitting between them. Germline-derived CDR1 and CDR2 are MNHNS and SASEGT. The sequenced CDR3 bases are TGTGCCAGCAGTGAAGAGCCTCACTCCACTGAA. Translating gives CASSEEPHSTE. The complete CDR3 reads CASSEEPHSTEAFF.

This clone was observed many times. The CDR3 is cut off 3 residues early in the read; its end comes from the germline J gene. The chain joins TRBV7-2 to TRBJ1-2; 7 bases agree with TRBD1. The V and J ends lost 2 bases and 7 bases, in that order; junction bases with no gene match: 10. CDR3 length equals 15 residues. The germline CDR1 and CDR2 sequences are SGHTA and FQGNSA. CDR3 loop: CASSLKPGGHSGYTF. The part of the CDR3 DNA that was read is TGTGCCAGCAGCTTAAAACCAGGGGGGCATAGTGGC.

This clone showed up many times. The covered CDR3 bases are TGTGCCAGCAAAATTGGACAGGGTGATGAAAAA. Its protein product is CASKIGQGDEK. The CDR3 as a whole reads CASKIGQGDEKLFF. This rearrangement joins TRBV12-3 or TRBV12-4 to TRBJ1-4; 8 bases are a match to TRBD1. The read halts 3 residues ahead of the CDR3 end, with the missing end drawn from the germline J gene. The CDR3 sequence is 14 residues long. V was clipped by 7 bases and J by 6 bases; unmatched bases: 7.

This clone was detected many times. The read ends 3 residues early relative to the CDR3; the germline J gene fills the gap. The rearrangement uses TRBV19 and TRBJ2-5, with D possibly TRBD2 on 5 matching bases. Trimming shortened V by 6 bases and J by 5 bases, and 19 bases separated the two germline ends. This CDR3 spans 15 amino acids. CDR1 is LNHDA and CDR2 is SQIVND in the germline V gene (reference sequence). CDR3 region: CASSPLSAGTETQYF. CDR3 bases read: TGTGCCAGTAGCCCACTTAGCGCCGGTACGGAGACC.

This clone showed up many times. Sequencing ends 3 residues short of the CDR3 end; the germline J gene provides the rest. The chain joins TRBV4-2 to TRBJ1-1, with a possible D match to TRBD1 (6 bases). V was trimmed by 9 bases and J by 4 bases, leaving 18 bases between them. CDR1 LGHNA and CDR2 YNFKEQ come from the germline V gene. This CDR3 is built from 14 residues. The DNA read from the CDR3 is TGTGCCAGACCCCCGGACAGCCCAGCCACTGAA. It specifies CARPPDSPATE. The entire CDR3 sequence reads CARPPDSPATEAFF.

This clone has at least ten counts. CDR3 sequence reads: CASSLRGQETDTQYF. The CDR3 DNA, read in part, is TGTGCCAGCAGCCTTCGGGGACAGGAGACAGATACG. The chain links TRBV7-3 to TRBJ2-3, with 8 positions matching TRBD1. The read ends 3 residues shy of where the CDR3 ends; the end is completed using the germline J gene. This CDR3 is 15 amino acids long. Germline CDR1 and CDR2: SGHTA and FQGTGA. V trimming: 5 bases; J trimming: 3 bases; junction bases outside the gene matches: 7.

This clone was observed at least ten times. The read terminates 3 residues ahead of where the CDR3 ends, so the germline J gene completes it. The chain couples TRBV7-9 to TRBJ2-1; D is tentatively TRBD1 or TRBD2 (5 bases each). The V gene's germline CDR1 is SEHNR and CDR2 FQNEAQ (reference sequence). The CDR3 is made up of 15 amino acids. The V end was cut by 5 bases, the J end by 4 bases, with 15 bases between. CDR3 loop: CASSRGAFSYNEQFF. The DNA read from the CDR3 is TGTGCCAGCAGCAGAGGGGCCTTTTCTTACAATGAG.

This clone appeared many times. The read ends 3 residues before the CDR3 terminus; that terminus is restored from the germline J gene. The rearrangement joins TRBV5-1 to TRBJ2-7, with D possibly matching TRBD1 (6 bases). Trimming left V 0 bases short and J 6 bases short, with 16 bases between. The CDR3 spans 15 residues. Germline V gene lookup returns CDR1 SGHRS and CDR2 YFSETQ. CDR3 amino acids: CASSLEFLGALEQYF. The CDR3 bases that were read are TGCGCCAGCAGCTTGGAATTCTTGGGGGCCCTCGAG.

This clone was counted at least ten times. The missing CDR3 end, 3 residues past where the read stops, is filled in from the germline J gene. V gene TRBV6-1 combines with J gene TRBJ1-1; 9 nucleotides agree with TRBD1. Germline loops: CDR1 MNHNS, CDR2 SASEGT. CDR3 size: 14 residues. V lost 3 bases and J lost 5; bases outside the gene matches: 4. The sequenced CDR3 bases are TGTGCCAGCAGTGATAGGACAGGGGAGACTGAA. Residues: CASSDRTGETE. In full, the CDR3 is CASSDRTGETEAFF.